Below, one T cell receptor beta chain is given with its context. In the original workflow: Cell counts per sample came from amplifying reference gene primers. Method: immunoSEQ multiplex PCR; TCRdb's copy keeps in-frame clones and lacks some. V and J calls and clone size are as listed in that table; D and trimming were resolved from the DNA. The table has 250,000 or so clones, roughly 84% seen once. These data belong to a study of blood T cell repertoires in COVID-19. Study details: The origin of the acute and convalescent COVID-19 samples was the United States, Italy and Spain.

The sequence came from a woman between 40 and 50 years old who had recovered from COVID-19. The sequenced sample was peripheral blood.

CDR3 amino acids: CASSLIVGGGVLETQYF. The CDR3 bases are TGTGCCAGCAGCCTAATAGTAGGCGGGGGGGTTTTGGAGACCCAGTACTTC. The chain combines TRBV7-6 with TRBJ2-5; 9 bases match TRBD2. Per the germline V gene, CDR1 is SGHVS and CDR2 is FNYEAQ. This CDR3 has 17 residues. Unmatched junction bases numbered 15, after V lost 5 bases and J lost 5 bases.